What follows describes a single TCR beta chain. Antigen unknown. With 4 bases clipped from V and 2 bases from J, the junction kept 6 bases outside the gene matches. Germline values: CDR1 LGHNA, CDR2 YNFKEQ. The CDR3 totals 15 residues. The data originate from a study of naive and memory T cell subsets. Study observations and caveats: Over 90% of naive TCR sequences appeared only once after error correction, unlike memory subsets. Possibly reflecting memory cells re-expressing CD45RA, a few larger clonotypes occurred in naive repertoires, especially CD8.

An equimolar mix of two oligonucleotides served as the beta constant-region primer for TRBC1 and TRBC2. Nested alpha and beta constant-region primers with the SP2 primer drove four PCR rounds on ligated cDNA. A 12-nucleotide UMI and the SP2 primer were added to the cDNA 3' end by oligonucleotide ligation. Via MiXCR, TCRdb re-called the UMI-ligation and nested PCR reads, giving one row per CDR3 protein. The table records some 110,000 distinct CDR3 sequences, roughly 15% of them present only once. After CD4 positive bead selection, the CD4-negative fraction gave CD8 T cells. The rearrangement joins TRBV4-2 to TRBJ2-3; 7 bases are shared with TRBD2. This receptor was taken from a human donor in good health. Sequencing was done on a sample of naive CD8+ T cells from blood. The CDR3 DNA is TGTGCCAGCAGCCCGGGACTATCCTACACAGATACGCAGTATTTT. Its translation is CASSPGLSYTDTQYF.